This record concerns one T cell receptor (beta chain) sequence. This library used roughly 400 ng RNA and molecular barcoded adaptors spanning alpha/delta and beta/gamma chains. TCRdb passed the reads through MiXCR, listing each CDR3 protein once. The sample includes 30,000 to 40,000 distinct CDR3 sequences, around 11% seen only once; the top ten take around 30%. The sample belongs to a study of read filtering for tumor transcriptome and immune sequencing. Study overall: Among patients, under 20 were male and more than 11 female, aged roughly 47 to 90 (mean about 71). DNase treatment preceded whole-transcriptome library preparation. RNA-seq yielded only roughly 80 to 1,300 TCR reads, IR-seq about 4 to 10.27 million.

Bone marrow was sampled from every patient at the time of active disease. CDR1 and CDR2 from the germline V gene are SGHDN and FVKESK. This CDR3 has 12 amino acids. The V gene lost 1 base and the J gene lost 6 bases, with 7 bases spanning the gap. The chain is built from TRBV14 and TRBJ2-7, with D perhaps TRBD2 (5 bases). The sequenced sample consisted of a population of CD138-negative cells sorted from bone marrow. The receptor was derived from a donor older than 35 with multiple myeloma. Written as DNA, the CDR3 is TGTGCCAGCAGCCAAGCCGGGGTCGAGCAGTACTTC. This translates into CASSQAGVEQYF. Filled out from reference TRBV14 and TRBJ2-7, the complete variable domain reads EAGVTQFPSHSVIEKGQTVTLRCDPISGHDNLYWYRRVMGKEIKFLLHFVKESKQDESGMPNNRFLAERTGGTYSTLKVQPAELEDSGVYFCASSQAGVEQYFGPGTRLTVT.